These 28 T cell receptor beta chains came from one sample sequenced in a study of cytomegalovirus exposure and HLA in healthy donors. Amplification used 60 Vbeta primers and 13 Jbeta primers. Data came from immunoSEQ multiplex PCR; TCRdb stores just in-frame clones and leaves some out. The sample has under 150,000 clones, roughly four fifths seen once. The sequencing sample was made of PBMCs. These receptor sequences come from a man aged 40-55 years in good health and CMV-seropositive.

V is TRBV10-3 and J is TRBJ1-4; 8 bases map to TRBD1. The CDR3 is 17 amino acids. CDR1 and CDR2 (germline): ENHRY, SYGVKD. Trimming at V came to 5 bases and at J to 7 bases, leaving 15 bases not matched to a gene. In DNA form, the CDR3 reads TGTGCCATCAGTAGAAAACGCCAACAGGGGGAGGGTGAAAAACTGTTTTTT. It yields the protein CAISRKRQQGEGEKLFF.

V is TRBV30 and J is TRBJ1-2; possibly TRBD1 for D (5 bases). Trimming took off 1 base at V and 8 bases at J, with 11 bases between the two ends. The CDR3 totals 12 residues. CDR1 and CDR2 (germline): GTSNPN, SVGIG (reference sequence). The DNA of the CDR3 is TGTGCCTGGAGTGGACAGAATGGCGGCTACACCTTC. As protein: CAWSGQNGGYTF.

The CDR3: CASSLVPTQETQYF. CDR3 coding DNA: TGTGCCAGCAGCTTAGTCCCGACACAAGAGACCCAGTACTTC. J is TRBJ2-5 and V is TRBV7-2, with D uncertain. This CDR3 comprises 14 residues. V shed 1 base and J shed 2 bases, with 8 bases lying between them. CDR1 and CDR2 from the germline V gene are SGHTA and FQGNSA.

This sequence joins TRBV18 and TRBJ1-4; tentative D call: TRBD1 (5 bases). CDR1 KGHSH and CDR2 LQKENI come from the germline V gene. The CDR3 covers 15 residues. V was trimmed by 2 bases and J by 7 bases, leaving 14 bases between them. CDR3 in amino acids: CASSPESGLGEKLFF. CDR3 nucleotide sequence: TGTGCCAGCTCACCAGAATCAGGGCTTGGTGAAAAACTGTTTTTT.

Note on this clone: Different DNA sequences within this sample yield the same CDR3. This chain connects TRBV7-9 to TRBJ1-3, with TRBD1 matching 7 bases. Germline V gene lookup returns CDR1 SEHNR and CDR2 FQNEAQ (reference sequence). The trim removed 4 bases at V and 2 bases at J, leaving 2 bases unmatched. This CDR3 is 14 amino acids long. CDR3 nucleotides: TGTGCCAGCAGCTCAGGGGGTCCTGGAAACACCATATATTTT. Translated: CASSSGGPGNTIYF.

This clone was observed once. The rearrangement joins TRBV9 to TRBJ2-3; D is unresolved. This CDR3 spans 12 amino acids. Germline V gene data show CDR1 as SGDLS and CDR2 as YYNGEE. Between the trimmed V and J ends, which lost 6 bases and 5 bases, there was a span of 10 bases. The CDR3 is CASTPGGDTQYF. The CDR3 DNA follows: TGTGCCAGCACCCCCGGTGGAGATACGCAGTATTTT.

This clone was observed a handful of times. The CDR3 DNA reads TGTGCCAGCAGTGTGGCGGGGGAGCCCCAGCATTTT. The encoded protein is CASSVAGEPQHF. V usage is TRBV27 and J usage is TRBJ1-5; TRBD1 is a possible D gene (5 bases). The length of the CDR3 is 12 residues. Germline values: CDR1 MNHEY, CDR2 SMNVEV (reference sequence). V lost 5 bases to trimming and J lost 8 bases, with 10 bases between them.

In this sample, this clone turned up once. This sample also contains other DNA sequences that code for the same CDR3. The V and J genes are TRBV10-3 and TRBJ2-5; 11 nucleotides match TRBD2. The CDR3 extends over 17 amino acids. J was trimmed by 2 bases and V by 0 bases; bases with no gene match: 5. From germline, CDR1 is ENHRY and CDR2 SYGVKD. In DNA form, the CDR3 reads TGTGCCATCAGTGAGTCCGTAACTAGCGGGGGACAAGAGACCCAGTACTTC. Translating it yields CAISESVTSGGQETQYF.

J is TRBJ2-6 and V is TRBV19, with D unresolved. Germline V gene sequence: CDR1 LNHDA, CDR2 SQIVND (reference sequence). The CDR3 totals 14 residues. Trimming left V 3 bases short and J 2 bases short, with 5 bases between. The CDR3 DNA is TGTGCCAGTAGTATTGGGCCTGGGGCCAACGTCCTGACTTTC. Its protein is CASSIGPGANVLTF.

This rearrangement joins TRBV7-2 to TRBJ2-1, with 10 bases that match TRBD1. V shed 6 bases, J shed 14 bases, and the junction held 13 bases outside the gene matches. CDR3 size: 14 residues. Germline CDR1 is SGHTA and CDR2 is FQGNSA. CDR3 nucleotide sequence: TGTGCCAGCAGTTTGGGTTGGTTCGGGACAGGGGAGTTCTTC. Its translation: CASSLGWFGTGEFF.

This clone is a singleton in its sample. The rearrangement links TRBV7-9 to TRBJ2-7; TRBD1 is a possible D gene (6 bases). The CDR3 has 15 amino acids. The V gene lost 5 bases and the J gene lost 9 bases, with 23 bases spanning the gap. Per the germline V gene, CDR1 is SEHNR and CDR2 is FQNEAQ (reference sequence). The CDR3 loop is CASSASGTSLRGQYF. CDR3 DNA: TGTGCCAGCAGCGCCTCGGGGACATCCCTTCGCGGGCAGTACTTC.

CDR3 protein: CASSLGDRDTQYF. The CDR3 DNA reads TGCGCCAGCAGCTTGGGGGACAGGGATACGCAGTATTTT. The chain joins TRBV5-1 to TRBJ2-3; TRBD1 matches 8 bases. Looked up from germline, CDR1 is SGHRS and CDR2 is YFSETQ. The CDR3 covers 13 residues. J was trimmed by 6 bases and V by 0 bases; bases with no gene match: 0.

V and J are TRBV4-1 and TRBJ2-1; a weak D match, TRBD2 (5 bases). Trimming took 3 bases from V and 10 from J, leaving 10 bases between them. The germline CDR1 and CDR2 sequences are MGHRA and YSYEKL. The CDR3 spans 12 residues. CDR3: CASSQLGGEQFF. The CDR3 DNA sequence: TGCGCCAGCAGCCAGTTAGGAGGCGAGCAGTTCTTC.

There are a few counts of this clone. Other DNA sequences from this sample encode an identical CDR3 as well. The CDR3 sequence: CASSSPGTLSYEQYF. The CDR3 DNA reads as TGTGCCAGCAGCTCACCCGGGACACTTTCTTACGAGCAGTACTTC. The rearrangement links TRBV7-2 to TRBJ2-7, with D perhaps matching TRBD1 (6 bases). In germline, CDR1 is SGHTA, CDR2 FQGNSA. The germline V and J ends were trimmed by 4 bases and 4 bases, with 17 bases remaining between them. The CDR3 runs to 15 residues.

This chain connects TRBV5-1 to TRBJ2-7; TRBD2 aligns across 9 bases. The CDR3 totals 14 residues. Germline CDR1 SGHRS, CDR2 YFSETQ. V gave up 4 bases and J gave up 2 bases; unmatched junction bases: 4. The DNA of the CDR3 is TGCGCCAGCAGCCGAGCGGGAGGTACCTACGAGCAGTACTTC. As protein: CASSRAGGTYEQYF.

V and J are TRBV11-2 and TRBJ1-1; D ambiguous. CDR3 length equals 13 residues. V was cut by 5 bases and J by 5 bases, with 12 bases left in between. Germline CDR1 and CDR2: SGHAT and FQNNGV. The CDR3 loop is CASSPPTVTEAFF. CDR3 DNA sequence: TGTGCCAGCAGCCCCCCAACAGTAACTGAAGCTTTCTTT.

The chain uses TRBV7-2 and TRBJ2-3, with D unresolved. This CDR3 has 14 residues. Germline-derived CDR1 and CDR2 are SGHTA and FQGNSA. The V gene lost 8 bases and the J gene lost 6 bases, with 18 bases spanning the gap. As DNA, the CDR3 is TGTGCCAGCTCTGTTCGTTCCCTACGCGATACGCAGTATTTT. Protein product: CASSVRSLRDTQYF.

Only a few counts were recorded for this clone. The chain links TRBV30 to TRBJ2-1, with 8 bases lining up with TRBD2. J lost 3 bases, V lost 4 bases, and 5 bases had no gene match. The germline V gene has CDR1 GTSNPN and CDR2 SVGIG (reference sequence). The CDR3 loop spans 14 amino acids. CDR3 sequence reads: CAWTTSENYNEQFF. CDR3 DNA sequence: TGTGCCTGGACGACTAGCGAGAACTACAATGAGCAGTTCTTC.

This clone was counted a few times. The genes are TRBV5-1 and TRBJ2-5; 12 bases fit TRBD2. This CDR3 has 17 amino acids. Germline trimming cut 0 bases from V and 2 bases from J; bases unmatched to any gene: 5. The V gene's germline CDR1 is SGHRS and CDR2 YFSETQ. The DNA for the CDR3 is TGCGCCAGCAGCTTGGCCCCCCTAGCGGGGGGGCAAGAGACCCAGTACTTC. Translated, it gives CASSLAPLAGGQETQYF.

The chain uses TRBV19 and TRBJ1-1; D call uncertain. The CDR3 is 13 residues long. V shed 7 bases and J shed 0 bases, with 9 bases lying between them. Germline loops: CDR1 LNHDA, CDR2 SQIVND (reference sequence). CDR3 residues: CASTKTLNTEAFF. As DNA, the CDR3 is TGTGCCAGTACCAAGACACTGAACACTGAAGCTTTCTTT. Based on the CDR3 plus reference TRBV19 and TRBJ1-1, the full variable domain is DGGITQSPKYLFRKEGQNVTLSCEQNLNHDAMYWYRQDPGQGLRLIYYSQIVNDFQKGDIAEGYSVSREKKESFPLTVTSAQKNPTAFYLCASTKTLNTEAFFGQGTRLTVV.

The CDR3 is CASSSSWGGRGNEQFF. In DNA, the CDR3 is TGTGCCAGCAGCTCCTCCTGGGGGGGCCGGGGCAATGAGCAGTTCTTC. The chain joins TRBV7-3 to TRBJ2-1, with D perhaps TRBD2 (7 bases). This CDR3 is 16 amino acids long. Germline CDR1 and CDR2: SGHTA and FQGTGA. V dropped 4 bases and J dropped 6 bases, with 19 bases sitting between them.

The V call is TRBV18, the J call TRBJ2-5; 11 nucleotides agree with TRBD1. The germline CDR1 and CDR2 sequences are KGHSH and LQKENI. The V gene end was trimmed by 2 bases and the J gene end by 3 bases; junction bases not matched to a gene: 5. The CDR3 has 16 amino acids. The CDR3 reads CASSPSPGQGEETQYF. CDR3 DNA sequence: TGTGCCAGCTCACCATCACCGGGACAGGGGGAAGAGACCCAGTACTTC. Looking up the rest from reference TRBV18 and TRBJ2-5 gives the full variable domain: NAGVMQNPRHLVRRRGQEARLRCSPMKGHSHVYWYRQLPEEGLKFMVYLQKENIIDESGMPKERFSAEFPKEGPSILRIQQVVRGDSAAYFCASSPSPGQGEETQYFGPGTRLLVL.

The V call is TRBV30, the J call TRBJ2-7; 10 nucleotides align to TRBD1. Germline CDR1 reads GTSNPN; CDR2 reads SVGIG (reference sequence). The CDR3 is 15 amino acids. V shed 2 bases, J shed 1 base, and the junction held 5 bases outside the gene matches. The CDR3 DNA is TGTGCCTGGAGTCCGGGACAGGGGACTTCCTACGAGCAGTACTTC. It translates to CAWSPGQGTSYEQYF.

This clone was detected a few times. The chain couples TRBV27 to TRBJ1-5; D ambiguous. V lost 7 bases and J lost 9, with 16 bases in between. The germline V gene encodes CDR1 MNHEY and CDR2 SMNVEV (reference sequence). The CDR3 runs to 13 residues. CDR3 sequence reads: CASMRGSDRPQHF. CDR3 nucleotide sequence: TGTGCCAGCATGCGAGGCAGTGATCGGCCCCAGCATTTT.

The chain combines TRBV7-8 with TRBJ2-1; 7 bases are shared with TRBD1. The CDR3 runs to 16 residues. The V gene end was trimmed by 5 bases and the J gene end by 3 bases; junction bases not matched to a gene: 10. Germline-derived CDR1 and CDR2 are SGHVS and FQNEAQ. CDR3 loop: CASSPRRTGRYNEQFF. The CDR3 nucleotides are TGTGCCAGCAGCCCTAGGAGGACAGGCCGCTACAATGAGCAGTTCTTC. Drawing the rest from reference TRBV7-8 and TRBJ2-1, the complete variable domain is GAGVSQSPRYKVAKRGQDVALRCDPISGHVSLFWYQQALGQGPEFLTYFQNEAQLDKSGLPSDRFFAERPEGSVSTLKIQRTQQEDSAVYLCASSPRRTGRYNEQFFGPGTRLTVL.

The chain is built from TRBV25-1 and TRBJ1-6; D uncertain. The CDR3 totals 14 residues. V gave up 2 bases and J gave up 9 bases, with 11 bases separating them. Germline lookup yields CDR1 MGHDK and CDR2 SYGVNS. The CDR3 region has the DNA TGTGCCAGCAGTGAACCCGCGGGGAGTTCACCCCTCCACTTT. As protein: CASSEPAGSSPLHF.

This clone was seen a single time. The rearrangement uses TRBV18 and TRBJ2-3; 9 positions match TRBD1. The CDR3 has 19 amino acids. Germline V CDR1 and CDR2: KGHSH, LQKENI. Germline trimming cut 4 bases from V and 1 base from J; bases unmatched to any gene: 15. CDR3 region: CASSLTGQGWSLGTDTQYF. DNA for the CDR3: TGTGCCAGCTCACTAACGGGACAGGGTTGGTCACTGGGCACAGATACGCAGTATTTT.

This chain uses TRBV18 with TRBJ1-2; D unresolved. Germline CDR1 KGHSH, CDR2 LQKENI. The ends were cut back, 2 bases at V and 1 base at J, with 8 bases in the middle. The CDR3 loop spans 14 amino acids. The CDR3 here is CASSPGASNYGYTF. For the CDR3, the DNA is TGTGCCAGCTCACCAGGAGCGAGTAACTATGGCTACACCTTC.